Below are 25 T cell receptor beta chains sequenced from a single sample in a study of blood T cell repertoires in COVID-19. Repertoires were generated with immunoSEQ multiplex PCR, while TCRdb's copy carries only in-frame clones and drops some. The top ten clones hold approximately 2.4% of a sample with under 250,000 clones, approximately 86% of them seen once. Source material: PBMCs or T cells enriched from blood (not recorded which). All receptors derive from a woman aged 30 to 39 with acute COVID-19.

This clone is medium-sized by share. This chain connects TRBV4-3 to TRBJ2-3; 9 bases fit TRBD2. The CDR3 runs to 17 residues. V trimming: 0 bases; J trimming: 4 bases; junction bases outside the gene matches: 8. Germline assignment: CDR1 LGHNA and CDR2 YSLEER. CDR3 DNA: TGCGCCAGCAGCCAAGAGCTAGGCGGGGGGGCGCCAGATACGCAGTATTTT. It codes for CASSQELGGGAPDTQYF.

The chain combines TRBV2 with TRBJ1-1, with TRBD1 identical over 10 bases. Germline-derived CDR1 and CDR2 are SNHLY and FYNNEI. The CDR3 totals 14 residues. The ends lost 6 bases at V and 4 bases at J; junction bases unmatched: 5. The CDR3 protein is CASRGTGVFTEAFF. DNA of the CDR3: TGTGCCAGCAGGGGGACAGGGGTTTTCACTGAAGCTTTCTTT.

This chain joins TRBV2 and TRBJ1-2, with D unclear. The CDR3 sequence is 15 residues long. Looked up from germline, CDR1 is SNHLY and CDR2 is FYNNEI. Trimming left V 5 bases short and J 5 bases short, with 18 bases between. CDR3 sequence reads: CASSLNWAERYGYTF. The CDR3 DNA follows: TGTGCCAGCAGTTTGAATTGGGCAGAAAGATATGGCTACACCTTC.

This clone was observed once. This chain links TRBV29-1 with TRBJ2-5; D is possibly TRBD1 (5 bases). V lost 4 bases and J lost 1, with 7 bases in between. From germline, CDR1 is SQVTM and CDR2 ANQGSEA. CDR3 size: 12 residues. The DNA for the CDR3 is TGCAGCGTTGGGGGCAGCCAAGAGACCCAGTACTTC. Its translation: CSVGGSQETQYF.

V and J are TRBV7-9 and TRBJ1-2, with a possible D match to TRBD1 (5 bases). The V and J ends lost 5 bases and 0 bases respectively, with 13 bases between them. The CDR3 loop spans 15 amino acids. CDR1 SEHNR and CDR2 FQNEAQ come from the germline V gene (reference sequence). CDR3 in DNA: TGTGCCAGCAGCCAGGGAGGGAGCTCTAACTATGGCTACACCTTC. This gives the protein CASSQGGSSNYGYTF.

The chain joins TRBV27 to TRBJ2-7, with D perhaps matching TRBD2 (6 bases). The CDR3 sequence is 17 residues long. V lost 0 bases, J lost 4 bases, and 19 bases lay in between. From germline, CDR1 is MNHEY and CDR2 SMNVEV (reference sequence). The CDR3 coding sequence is TGTGCCAGCAGTTTATCCACAGTGGGAGGACGGGGTTACGAGCAGTACTTC. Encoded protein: CASSLSTVGGRGYEQYF.

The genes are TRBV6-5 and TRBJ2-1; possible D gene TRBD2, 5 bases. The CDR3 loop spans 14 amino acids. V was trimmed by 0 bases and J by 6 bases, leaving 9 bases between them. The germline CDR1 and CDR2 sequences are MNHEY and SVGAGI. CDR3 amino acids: CASSYSNEGNEQFF. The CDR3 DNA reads TGTGCCAGCAGTTACTCGAATGAGGGCAATGAGCAGTTCTTC.

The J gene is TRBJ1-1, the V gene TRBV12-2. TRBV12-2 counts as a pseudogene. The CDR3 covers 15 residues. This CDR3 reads CASRLARQRETEAFF. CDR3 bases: TGTGCAAGTCGCTTAGCGAGGCAGCGGGAAACTGAAGCTTTCTTT.

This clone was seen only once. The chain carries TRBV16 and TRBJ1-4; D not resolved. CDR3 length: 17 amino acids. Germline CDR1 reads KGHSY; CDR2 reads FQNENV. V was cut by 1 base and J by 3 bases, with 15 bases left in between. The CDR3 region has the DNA TGTGCCAGCAGCCAATTATCGTCCGTTGGAGCTAATGAAAAACTGTTTTTT. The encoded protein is CASSQLSSVGANEKLFF. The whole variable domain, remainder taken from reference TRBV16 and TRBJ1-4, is GEEVAQTPKHLVRGEGQKAKLYCAPIKGHSYVFWYQQVLKNEFKFLISFQNENVFDETGMPKERFSAKCLPNSPCSLEIQATKLEDSAVYFCASSQLSSVGANEKLFFGSGTQLSVL.

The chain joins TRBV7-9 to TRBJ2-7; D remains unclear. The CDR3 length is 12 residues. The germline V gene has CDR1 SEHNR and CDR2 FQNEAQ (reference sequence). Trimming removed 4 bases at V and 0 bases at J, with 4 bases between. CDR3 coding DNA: TGTGCCAGCAGCTACAGCTCCTACGAGCAGTACTTC. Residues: CASSYSSYEQYF.

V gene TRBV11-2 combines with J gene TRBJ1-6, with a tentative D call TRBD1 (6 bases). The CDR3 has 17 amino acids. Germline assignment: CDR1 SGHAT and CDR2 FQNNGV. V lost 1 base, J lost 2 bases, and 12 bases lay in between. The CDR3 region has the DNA TGTGCCAGCAGCTTAGTACGGACAGCTACCTATAATTCACCCCTCCACTTT. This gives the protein CASSLVRTATYNSPLHF.

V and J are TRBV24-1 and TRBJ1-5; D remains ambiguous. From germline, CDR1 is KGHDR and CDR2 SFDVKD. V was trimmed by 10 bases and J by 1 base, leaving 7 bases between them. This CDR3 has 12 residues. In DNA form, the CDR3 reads TGTGCCACGACGGAGAGCAATCAGCCCCAGCATTTT. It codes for CATTESNQPQHF.

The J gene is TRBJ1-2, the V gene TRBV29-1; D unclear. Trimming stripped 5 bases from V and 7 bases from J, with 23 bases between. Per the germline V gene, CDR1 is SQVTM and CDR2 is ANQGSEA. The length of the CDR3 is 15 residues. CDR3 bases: TGCAGCGTTCTCCCAGTGAAGGCCCTAGGTTTTGGCTACACCTTC. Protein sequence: CSVLPVKALGFGYTF.

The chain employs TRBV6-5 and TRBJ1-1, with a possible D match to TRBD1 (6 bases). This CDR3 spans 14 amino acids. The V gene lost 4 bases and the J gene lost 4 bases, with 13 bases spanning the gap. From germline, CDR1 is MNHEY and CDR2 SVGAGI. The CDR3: CASSLGGGVTEAFF. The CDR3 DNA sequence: TGTGCCAGCAGTTTGGGAGGGGGGGTCACTGAAGCTTTCTTT.

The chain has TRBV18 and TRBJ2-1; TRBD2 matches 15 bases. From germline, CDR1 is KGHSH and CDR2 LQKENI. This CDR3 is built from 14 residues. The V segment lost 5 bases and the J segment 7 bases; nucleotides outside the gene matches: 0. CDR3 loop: CASSGTSGGNEQFF. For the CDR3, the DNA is TGTGCCAGCTCAGGGACTAGCGGGGGGAATGAGCAGTTCTTC.

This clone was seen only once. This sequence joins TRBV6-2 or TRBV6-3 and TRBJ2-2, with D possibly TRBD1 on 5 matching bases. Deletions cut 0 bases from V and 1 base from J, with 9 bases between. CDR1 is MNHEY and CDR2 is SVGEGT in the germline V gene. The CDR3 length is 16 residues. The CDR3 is CASSYSIQGNTGELFF. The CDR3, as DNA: TGTGCCAGCAGTTACTCTATCCAGGGGAACACCGGGGAGCTGTTTTTT.

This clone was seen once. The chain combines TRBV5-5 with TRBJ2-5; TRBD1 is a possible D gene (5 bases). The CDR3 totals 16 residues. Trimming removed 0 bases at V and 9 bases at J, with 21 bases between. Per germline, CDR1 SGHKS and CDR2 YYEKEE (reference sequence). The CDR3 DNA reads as TGTGCCAGCAGCTTGGATCTTGGGGCTCGAAGGGGCGCCCAGTACTTC. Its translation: CASSLDLGARRGAQYF. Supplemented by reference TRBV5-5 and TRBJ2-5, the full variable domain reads DAGVTQSPTHLIKTRGQQVTLRCSPISGHKSVSWYQQVLGQGPQFIFQYYEKEERGRGNFPDRFSARQFPNYSSELNVNALLLGDSALYLCASSLDLGARRGAQYFGPGTRLLVL.

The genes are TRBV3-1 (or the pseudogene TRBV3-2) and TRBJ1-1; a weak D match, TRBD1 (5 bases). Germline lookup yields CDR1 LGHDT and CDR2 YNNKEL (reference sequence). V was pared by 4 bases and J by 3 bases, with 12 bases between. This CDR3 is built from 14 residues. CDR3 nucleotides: TGTGCCAGCAGCCTTAGCAGGGCCTACACTGAAGCTTTCTTT. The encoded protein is CASSLSRAYTEAFF.

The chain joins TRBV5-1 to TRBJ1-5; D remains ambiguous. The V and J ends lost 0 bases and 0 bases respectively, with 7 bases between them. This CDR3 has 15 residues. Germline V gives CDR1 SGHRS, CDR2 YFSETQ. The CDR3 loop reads CASSLEANSNQPQHF. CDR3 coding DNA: TGCGCCAGCAGCTTGGAAGCGAATAGCAATCAGCCCCAGCATTTT.

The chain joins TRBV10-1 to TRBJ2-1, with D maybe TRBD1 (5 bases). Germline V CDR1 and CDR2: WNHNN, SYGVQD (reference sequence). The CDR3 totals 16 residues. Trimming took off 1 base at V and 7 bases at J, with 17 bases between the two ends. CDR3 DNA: TGCGCCAGCAGTGAGTTTAGGGGCGGCCCTAGGAATGAGCAGTTCTTC. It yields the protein CASSEFRGGPRNEQFF.

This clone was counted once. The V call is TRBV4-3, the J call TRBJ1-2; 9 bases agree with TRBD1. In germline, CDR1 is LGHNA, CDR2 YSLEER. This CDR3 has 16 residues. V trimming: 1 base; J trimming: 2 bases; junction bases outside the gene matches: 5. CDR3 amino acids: CASSQVSQGANYGYTF. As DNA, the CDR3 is TGCGCCAGCAGCCAAGTATCACAGGGGGCAAACTATGGCTACACCTTC.

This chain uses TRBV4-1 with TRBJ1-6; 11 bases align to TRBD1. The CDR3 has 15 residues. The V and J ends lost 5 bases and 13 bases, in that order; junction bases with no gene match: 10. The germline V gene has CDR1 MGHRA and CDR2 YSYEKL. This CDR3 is CASSRSGQGDRPLHF. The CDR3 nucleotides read TGCGCCAGCAGCAGGTCGGGACAGGGGGATCGTCCCCTCCACTTT.

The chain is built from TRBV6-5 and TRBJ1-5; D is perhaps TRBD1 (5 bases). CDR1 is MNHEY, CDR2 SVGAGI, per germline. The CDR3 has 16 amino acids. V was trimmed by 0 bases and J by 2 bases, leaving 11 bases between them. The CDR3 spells CASSYSARGGNQPQHF. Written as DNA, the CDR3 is TGTGCCAGCAGTTACTCCGCTAGGGGCGGCAATCAGCCCCAGCATTTT.

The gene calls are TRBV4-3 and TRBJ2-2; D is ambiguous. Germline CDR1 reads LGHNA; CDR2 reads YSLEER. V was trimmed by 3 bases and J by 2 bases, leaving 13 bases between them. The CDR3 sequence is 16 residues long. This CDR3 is CASSHQDKLNTGELFF. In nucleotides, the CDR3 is TGCGCCAGCAGCCACCAAGACAAGTTAAACACCGGGGAGCTGTTTTTT.

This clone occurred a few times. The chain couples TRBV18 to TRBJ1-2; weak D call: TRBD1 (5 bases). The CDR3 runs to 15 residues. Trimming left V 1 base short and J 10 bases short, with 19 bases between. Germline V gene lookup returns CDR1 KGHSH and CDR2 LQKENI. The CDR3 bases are TGTGCCAGCTCACCACGAAGGGGCGCAAACCCTCACTACACCTTC. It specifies CASSPRRGANPHYTF.